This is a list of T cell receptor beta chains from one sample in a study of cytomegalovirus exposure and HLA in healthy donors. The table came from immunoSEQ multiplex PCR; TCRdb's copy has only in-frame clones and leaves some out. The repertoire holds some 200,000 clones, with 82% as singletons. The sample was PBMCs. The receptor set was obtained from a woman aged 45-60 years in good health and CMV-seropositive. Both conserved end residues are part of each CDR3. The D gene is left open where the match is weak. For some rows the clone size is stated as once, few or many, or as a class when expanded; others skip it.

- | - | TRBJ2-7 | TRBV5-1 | TGCGCCAGCAGCTTGACCGCCAGAGGGGACTTCTACGAGCAGTACTTC | CASSLTARGDFYEQYF
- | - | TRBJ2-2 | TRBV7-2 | TGTGCCAGCAGCTTAGCGCCCGGGGATACTGAACCCGGGGAGCTGTTTTTT | CASSLAPGDTEPGELFF
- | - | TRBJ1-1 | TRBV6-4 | TGTGCCAGCAGTGACCCCGCGGAGAGGAACACTGAAGCTTTCTTT | CASSDPAERNTEAFF
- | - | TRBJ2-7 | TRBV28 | TGTGCCAGCAGTTTAGGATCCGACAGATCCTACGAGCAGTACTTC | CASSLGSDRSYEQYF
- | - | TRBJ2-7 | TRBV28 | TGTGCCAGCAGTTCGATACGGGGGGCCTCCTACGAGCAGTACTTC | CASSSIRGASYEQYF
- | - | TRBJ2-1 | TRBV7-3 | TGTGCCAGCAGCTTAAATTCCGCGGGTTCCTACAATGAGCAGTTCTTC | CASSLNSAGSYNEQFF
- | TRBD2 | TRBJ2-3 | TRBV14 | TGTGCCAGCAGTCCTCTAGCGGGAAGGGGGCCAGATACGCAGTATTTT | CASSPLAGRGPDTQYF
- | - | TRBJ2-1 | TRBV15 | TGTGCCACCAGCAGAAAAAGCGGGTCTGAGCAGTTCTTC | CATSRKSGSEQFF
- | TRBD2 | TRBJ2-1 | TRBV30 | TGTGCCTGGAGTGCTGAGCGGGAGGAAAATGAGCAGTTCTTC | CAWSAEREENEQFF
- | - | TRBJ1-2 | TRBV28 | TGTGCCAGCAGTTTCCGACAGTATGGCTACACCTTC | CASSFRQYGYTF
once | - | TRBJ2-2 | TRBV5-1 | TGCGCCAGCAGCCCCGTGTACACCGGGGAGCTGTTTTTT | CASSPVYTGELFF
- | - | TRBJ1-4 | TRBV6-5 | TGTGCCAGCAGTGAGCCCCCGGTACTGTTTTTT | CASSEPPVLFF
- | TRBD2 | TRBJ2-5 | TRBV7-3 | TGTGCCAGCAGCCGCGGGACTAGGGAGACCCAGTACTTC | CASSRGTRETQYF